This record concerns one T cell receptor beta chain sequence. What it recognizes is unknown. The data were taken from a study of shared clonotypes between healthy human individuals. This CDR3 is 14 amino acids long. The trim removed 4 bases at V and 2 bases at J, leaving 3 bases unmatched. Germline V CDR1 and CDR2: LNHDA, SQIVND (reference sequence). Assay: immunoSEQ multiplex PCR; the TCRdb copy retains only in-frame clones and omits some. The sample has over 1.5 million clones; 98% are singletons. Whole-study findings and limits: Incompleteness in sorted-subset sequencing, despite large depth, was shown by rarefaction.

This TCR was recovered from a man in his thirties or forties in good health. What was sequenced was naive CD4+ T cells sorted from blood. Subset noted: CD45RA+ positively selected. The chain joins TRBV19 to TRBJ2-7, with 9 positions matching TRBD1. CDR3 in amino acids: CASSRRQGAYEQYF. The CDR3 nucleotides are TGTGCCAGTAGTAGAAGACAGGGGGCCTACGAGCAGTACTTC.